The 2 T cell receptor beta chains presented below share a single source sample, sequenced in a study of cytomegalovirus exposure and HLA in healthy donors. The PCR ran on 60 Vbeta and 13 Jbeta primers. Method: immunoSEQ multiplex PCR; TCRdb's copy keeps in-frame clones and lacks some. Here the sample spans around 100,000 clones, around 84% being singletons. Source material: PBMCs. These receptors were taken from a man aged 25 to 40 in good health and CMV-seropositive.

The J gene is TRBJ2-2, the V gene TRBV2, with TRBD1 matching 9 bases. The CDR3 runs to 16 residues. After removal of 0 bases from V and 3 bases from J, the junction contained 2 bases not matched to a gene. Germline lookup yields CDR1 SNHLY and CDR2 FYNNEI. The CDR3 loop is CASSEADRGDTGELFF. CDR3 DNA sequence: TGTGCCAGCAGTGAAGCCGACAGGGGGGACACCGGGGAGCTGTTTTTT. The full variable domain, in which reference TRBV2 and TRBJ2-2 provide the parts outside the CDR3, is EPEVTQTPSHQVTQMGQEVILRCVPISNHLYFYWYRQILGQKVEFLVSFYNNEISEKSEIFDDQFSVERPDGSNFTLKIRSTKLEDSAMYFCASSEADRGDTGELFFGEGSRLTVL.

The V gene is TRBV28, the J gene TRBJ2-7; 9 nucleotides line up with TRBD2. After removal of 2 bases from V and 2 bases from J, the junction contained 1 base not matched to a gene. This CDR3 is built from 14 residues. Germline CDR1 reads MDHEN; CDR2 reads SYDVKM. The CDR3 reads CASSLAGGTYEQYF. The CDR3 bases are TGTGCCAGCAGTTTAGCGGGGGGGACCTACGAGCAGTACTTC.